What follows are 11 T cell receptor beta chains derived from one specimen sequenced in a study of blood T cell repertoires in COVID-19 (dated by TCRdb to about 2020). Libraries were made using the immunoSEQ multiplex PCR assay. This is the immuneACCESS table as TCRdb keeps it, with only in-frame sequences that have V and J called. A part of the clones is gone; compared with another copy, unresolved V genes explain less than half, and the rest is unexplained. The sample yields roughly 340,000 clones; over 75% were counted once. The top ten constitute roughly 2% of the sample. Input material: PBMCs or T cells enriched from blood (not recorded which). These receptors were collected from a man aged 35-49 years in a cohort exposed to, infected with or recovered from COVID-19 (not recorded which).

The chain joins TRBV2 to TRBJ1-2; maybe TRBD1 (6 bases). Per the germline V gene, CDR1 is SNHLY and CDR2 is FYNNEI. V lost 8 bases, J lost 3 bases, and 10 bases lay in between. This CDR3 has 12 residues. The CDR3 DNA sequence: TGTGCCAGCGGGGAGGGGGACTATGGCTACACCTTC. Its translation is CASGEGDYGYTF.

The chain is built from TRBV10-1 and TRBJ2-7, with unresolved D. CDR1 and CDR2 from the germline V gene are WNHNN and SYGVQD (reference sequence). This CDR3 has 14 amino acids. The germline V and J ends were trimmed by 1 base and 2 bases, with 9 bases remaining between them. The DNA for the CDR3 is TGCGCCAGCAGTGAGTTACTTAGCCCCTACGAGCAGTACTTC. It specifies CASSELLSPYEQYF.

This rearrangement joins TRBV21-1 to TRBJ2-1; the DNA was not used to check the table's D call, TRBD2. TRBV21-1 is shown as a pseudogene. This CDR3 region has 14 residues. The CDR3 region has the DNA TGTGCCAGCAGCAAAGGACTAGTATACAATGAGCAGTTCTTC. Protein sequence: CASSKGLVYNEQFF.

V gene TRBV10-1 combines with J gene TRBJ1-4, with a weak D call TRBD1 (6 bases). This CDR3 spans 14 amino acids. Trimming shortened V by 8 bases and J by 10 bases, and 20 bases separated the two germline ends. The germline gives CDR1 WNHNN, CDR2 SYGVQD (reference sequence). CDR3 sequence: CASGRTGRVAKLFF. CDR3 in DNA: TGCGCCAGCGGCCGTACAGGGCGCGTCGCAAAACTGTTTTTT.

The chain links TRBV5-1 to TRBJ1-1; 7 nucleotides match TRBD1. Trimming took 3 bases from V and 3 from J; bases not matched to a gene: 2. The germline V gene encodes CDR1 SGHRS and CDR2 YFSETQ. CDR3 size: 13 residues. The CDR3 is CASSSQGYTEAFF. The CDR3 DNA sequence: TGCGCCAGCAGCTCACAGGGGTACACTGAAGCTTTCTTT.

V gene TRBV4-2 combines with J gene TRBJ2-2, with TRBD1 as a possible D gene (6 bases). Germline V lookup: CDR1 LGHNA, CDR2 YNFKEQ. V was pared by 0 bases and J by 3 bases, with 8 bases between. The CDR3 spans 15 residues. Here the CDR3 reads CASSQDHRDTGELFF. CDR3 coding DNA: TGTGCCAGCAGCCAAGATCACAGGGACACCGGGGAGCTGTTTTTT.

This clone has only one observation. This chain connects TRBV18 to TRBJ2-3; possibly TRBD1 for D (5 bases). This CDR3 comprises 13 residues. The germline gives CDR1 KGHSH, CDR2 LQKENI. With 6 bases removed from V and 4 bases from J, the gap between germline ends came to 11 bases. CDR3 amino acids: CASSPDIADTQYF. The CDR3 DNA reads TGTGCCAGCTCCCCGGACATTGCAGATACGCAGTATTTT.

This clone came up once. The V and J genes are TRBV2 and TRBJ2-7; 14 nucleotides agree with TRBD2. V lost 6 bases, J lost 7 bases, and 11 bases stayed unmatched. This CDR3 is built from 16 residues. Germline CDR1 reads SNHLY; CDR2 reads FYNNEI. The CDR3 is CASRVPGLAGVGEQYF. Here the CDR3 DNA reads TGTGCCAGCAGAGTTCCGGGACTAGCGGGAGTTGGGGAGCAGTACTTC.

The rearrangement uses TRBV30 and TRBJ2-2; D gene uncertain. The germline V gene has CDR1 GTSNPN and CDR2 SVGIG (reference sequence). Trimming stripped 4 bases from V and 0 bases from J, with 12 bases between. The CDR3 runs 15 residues. This chain's CDR3 is CAWKTGPSNTGELFF. CDR3 in DNA: TGTGCCTGGAAAACCGGTCCGTCGAACACCGGGGAGCTGTTTTTT.

V gene TRBV14 combines with J gene TRBJ1-1, with a possible D match to TRBD1 (5 bases). The V gene's germline CDR1 is SGHDN and CDR2 FVKESK. Trimming pared 0 bases from V and 4 bases from J, leaving 12 bases between. The CDR3 runs to 15 residues. CDR3 amino acids: CASSQDGGLGTEAFF. The CDR3 region has the DNA TGTGCCAGCAGCCAAGATGGGGGGTTAGGCACTGAAGCTTTCTTT.

The chain joins TRBV9 to TRBJ1-2; 7 nucleotides agree with TRBD1. Trimming took 4 bases from V and 4 from J; bases not matched to a gene: 10. Looked up from germline, CDR1 is SGDLS and CDR2 is YYNGEE. CDR3 length: 15 residues. CDR3 residues: CASSSEPGDSYGYTF. The CDR3 DNA reads TGTGCCAGCAGCAGCGAGCCCGGGGACAGCTATGGCTACACCTTC. Combining the CDR3 with reference TRBV9 and TRBJ1-2 gives the whole variable domain DSGVTQTPKHLITATGQRVTLRCSPRSGDLSVYWYQQSLDQGLQFLIQYYNGEERAKGNILERFSAQQFPDLHSELNLSSLELGDSALYFCASSSEPGDSYGYTFGSGTRLTVV.